Following are 23 T cell receptor beta chains from one sample sequenced in a study of shared clonotypes between healthy human individuals. Method: immunoSEQ multiplex PCR; TCRdb's copy keeps in-frame clones and lacks some. Of approximately 1.1 million clones listed, 75% to 80% were seen once; the top ten hold roughly 0.56%. The sequenced sample was memory CD4+ T cells from PBMCs. Noted subset: CD45RA-negative fraction. The receptors originated from a man aged 18 to 35 in good health. Some clones in this sample may be carry-over from other donors' samples.

The chain joins TRBV27 to TRBJ2-4, with D possibly being TRBD1 (6 bases). Trimming took 6 bases from V and 2 from J, leaving 23 bases between them. The CDR3 is made up of 18 amino acids. The germline V gene has CDR1 MNHEY and CDR2 SMNVEV (reference sequence). For the CDR3, the DNA is TGTGCCAGCAGAGTCCCCATCCGGCTAGGGGGAACCAAAAACATTCAGTACTTC. It codes for CASRVPIRLGGTKNIQYF.

The V call is TRBV5-6, the J call TRBJ2-3; D is ambiguous. Trimming pared 4 bases from V and 5 bases from J, leaving 11 bases between. The CDR3 spans 13 residues. CDR1 and CDR2 from the germline V gene are SGHDT and YYEEEE. CDR3 sequence (DNA): TGTGCCAGCAGCCAACACCCGGGAGATACGCAGTATTTT. Protein: CASSQHPGDTQYF.

This clone has more than one count but fewer than ten. This chain connects TRBV7-8 to TRBJ1-5; 7 bases are a match to TRBD1. V lost 5 bases to trimming and J lost 4 bases; unmatched junction nucleotides: 8. The CDR3 length is 15 residues. Looked up from germline, CDR1 is SGHVS and CDR2 is FQNEAQ. Written as DNA, the CDR3 is TGTGCCAGCAGCACAGGGGTCGGAGGTAATCAGCCCCAGCATTTT. Amino acid sequence: CASSTGVGGNQPQHF.

This clone was detected a few times. This chain uses TRBV20-1 with TRBJ2-5, with a possible D match to TRBD2 (6 bases). Between the trimmed V and J ends, which lost 5 bases and 7 bases, there was a span of 11 bases. The V gene's germline CDR1 is DFQATT and CDR2 SNEGSKA (reference sequence). This CDR3 has 11 residues. CDR3 in DNA: TGCAGTGCTGGGCTGGGAGGGACCCAGTACTTC. The encoded protein is CSAGLGGTQYF.

This chain joins TRBV5-1 and TRBJ2-5; 7 bases are shared with TRBD2. The CDR3 is made up of 17 amino acids. Trimming cost V 4 bases and J 1 base; bases outside gene matches: 13. Germline values: CDR1 SGHRS, CDR2 YFSETQ. Here the CDR3 reads CASSPGLGLRSQETQYF. CDR3 coding DNA: TGCGCCAGCAGCCCAGGCCTGGGACTACGTTCCCAAGAGACCCAGTACTTC.

The chain recombines TRBV20-1 with TRBJ2-5, with D hard to call. V was cut by 6 bases and J by 0 bases, with 5 bases left in between. Germline CDR1 DFQATT, CDR2 SNEGSKA (reference sequence). The CDR3 sequence is 11 residues long. CDR3 DNA sequence: TGCAGTGCCTTCGACCAAGAGACCCAGTACTTC. Protein: CSAFDQETQYF.

The V call is TRBV27, the J call TRBJ2-3; maybe TRBD2 (6 bases). This CDR3 spans 14 amino acids. CDR1 and CDR2 (germline): MNHEY, SMNVEV (reference sequence). V lost 5 bases and J lost 2, with 11 bases in between. CDR3 loop: CASSPGTSTDTQYF. The CDR3 region has the DNA TGTGCCAGCAGTCCCGGGACTTCCACAGATACGCAGTATTTT.

The CDR3 DNA sequence: TGTGCCAGTAGTTCTGAGCCATCCTACGAGCAGTACTTC. It encodes CASSSEPSYEQYF. The chain carries TRBV19 and TRBJ2-7; D is uncertain. Germline lookup yields CDR1 LNHDA and CDR2 SQIVND (reference sequence). The CDR3 runs to 13 residues. V lost 5 bases, J lost 1 base, and 9 bases lay in between.

V gene TRBV9 combines with J gene TRBJ2-5; D is uncertain. V lost 1 base and J 5 bases, leaving 15 bases between the germline ends. CDR1 and CDR2 (germline): SGDLS, YYNGEE. The length of the CDR3 is 15 residues. The CDR3 region is CASSVSTDPVETQYF. CDR3 sequence (DNA): TGTGCCAGCAGCGTAAGCACGGATCCTGTGGAGACCCAGTACTTC.

Concerning this clone: Other nucleotide sequences in the sample specify the same CDR3. V gene TRBV27 combines with J gene TRBJ1-6, with TRBD1 identical over 9 bases. The CDR3 runs 14 residues. Looked up from germline, CDR1 is MNHEY and CDR2 is SMNVEV (reference sequence). V lost 6 bases and J lost 8; bases outside the gene matches: 5. CDR3 amino acids: CASSLDRGYSPLHF. The CDR3 DNA is TGTGCCAGCAGCCTGGACAGGGGTTATTCACCCCTCCACTTT.

The rearrangement links TRBV5-4 to TRBJ2-7; D is unclear. Trimming pared 0 bases from V and 2 bases from J, leaving 12 bases between. Looked up from germline, CDR1 is SGHNT and CDR2 is YYREEE (reference sequence). The CDR3 spans 15 residues. This chain's CDR3 is CASSLGPVGPYEQYF. The CDR3 bases are TGTGCCAGCAGCTTGGGCCCGGTCGGGCCCTACGAGCAGTACTTC. Combining the CDR3 with reference TRBV5-4 and TRBJ2-7 gives the whole variable domain ETGVTQSPTHLIKTRGQQVTLRCSSQSGHNTVSWYQQALGQGPQFIFQYYREEENGRGNFPPRFSGLQFPNYSSELNVNALELDDSALYLCASSLGPVGPYEQYFGPGTRLTVT.

The chain employs TRBV6-5 and TRBJ2-5, with 8 bases lining up with TRBD1. CDR1 and CDR2 (germline): MNHEY, SVGAGI. The CDR3 runs 14 residues. V lost 8 bases to trimming and J lost 8 bases; unmatched junction nucleotides: 13. The CDR3 DNA follows: TGTGCCAGCTCCATCCAGGGGGCGTCATCCACCCAGTACTTC. Translating gives CASSIQGASSTQYF.

The gene calls are TRBV4-1 and TRBJ2-7, with TRBD1 as a possible D gene (5 bases). Per the germline V gene, CDR1 is MGHRA and CDR2 is YSYEKL. The CDR3 has 14 residues. V was shortened by 6 bases and J by 2 bases, with 14 bases between the two germline ends. The CDR3: CASRYGQGPYEQYF. CDR3 bases: TGCGCCAGCAGATACGGGCAGGGTCCCTACGAGCAGTACTTC.

The sample holds one count of this clone. The rearrangement uses TRBV30 and TRBJ1-2, with D unresolved. CDR1 and CDR2 (germline): GTSNPN, SVGIG (reference sequence). Trimming cost V 4 bases and J 1 base, with 19 bases left between them. This CDR3 is built from 16 residues. For the CDR3, the DNA is TGTGCCTGGACCTCGGGAGGGCGCCTACTTAACTATGGCTACACCTTC. Its protein product is CAWTSGGRLLNYGYTF.

The V call is TRBV7-9, the J call TRBJ2-3; D uncertain. The CDR3 contains 16 residues. CDR1 SEHNR and CDR2 FQNEAQ come from the germline V gene (reference sequence). Between the trimmed V and J ends, which lost 4 bases and 3 bases, there was a span of 17 bases. The CDR3 DNA is TGTGCCAGCAGCTCTCCCCCTATACTACGTACAGATACGCAGTATTTT. Its protein is CASSSPPILRTDTQYF.

The rearrangement uses TRBV11-3 and TRBJ2-3; D possibly corresponds to TRBD2 (6 bases). Germline loops: CDR1 SGHNT, CDR2 YENEEA. The V end was cut by 4 bases, the J end by 2 bases, with 13 bases between. The CDR3 is 15 amino acids. CDR3: CASSSGGVHTDTQYF. As DNA, the CDR3 is TGTGCCAGCAGCTCCGGCGGGGTCCACACAGATACGCAGTATTTT.

This clone has just a few counts. This rearrangement joins TRBV5-1 to TRBJ2-1, with 10 bases identical to TRBD2. The CDR3 is made up of 15 amino acids. Per germline, CDR1 SGHRS and CDR2 YFSETQ. V was clipped by 4 bases and J by 8 bases; unmatched bases: 9. The CDR3 coding sequence is TGCGCCAGCAGCCGAGCGGGAGGGCCGGTGGATGAGCAGTTCTTC. Residues: CASSRAGGPVDEQFF. The whole variable domain, filled in from reference TRBV5-1 and TRBJ2-1, reads KAGVTQTPRYLIKTRGQQVTLSCSPISGHRSVSWYQQTPGQGLQFLFEYFSETQRNKGNFPGRFSGRQFSNSRSEMNVSTLELGDSALYLCASSRAGGPVDEQFFGPGTRLTVL.

The rearrangement uses TRBV6-1 and TRBJ2-5, with 7 nucleotides matching TRBD2. The CDR3 has 13 amino acids. The V and J ends lost 2 bases and 5 bases, in that order; junction bases with no gene match: 2. CDR1 and CDR2 from the germline V gene are MNHNS and SASEGT. The CDR3 bases are TGTGCCAGCAGTGAATTCGGGGGGGAGACCCAGTACTTC. This codes for CASSEFGGETQYF.

The count of this clone is one. The gene calls are TRBV19 and TRBJ2-1; no reliable D call. The CDR3 is 14 residues long. V shed 0 bases and J shed 0 bases, with 3 bases lying between them. The germline gives CDR1 LNHDA, CDR2 SQIVND (reference sequence). The CDR3 bases are TGTGCCAGTAGTATAGACAACTCCTACAATGAGCAGTTCTTC. As protein: CASSIDNSYNEQFF.

The chain couples TRBV28 to TRBJ2-1, with 9 bases lining up with TRBD1. V lost 9 bases and J lost 5; bases outside the gene matches: 5. The CDR3 runs 13 residues. CDR1 and CDR2 from the germline V gene are MDHEN and SYDVKM. The CDR3 sequence is CASTGGRHNEQFF. CDR3 sequence (DNA): TGTGCCAGTACAGGGGGCAGGCACAATGAGCAGTTCTTC.

The rearrangement links TRBV7-2 to TRBJ2-5; TRBD1 might be the D (5 bases). CDR1 SGHTA and CDR2 FQGNSA come from the germline V gene. The germline V and J ends were trimmed by 5 bases and 5 bases, with 12 bases remaining between them. The CDR3 has 13 amino acids. As DNA, the CDR3 is TGTGCCAGCAGCAGGGGTTTTAGGGAGACCCAGTACTTC. Its translation is CASSRGFRETQYF.

About this clone itself: Other DNA sequences in the same sample also yield this CDR3. The chain employs TRBV18 and TRBJ1-2, with 9 bases matching TRBD1. J lost 8 bases, V lost 2 bases, and 6 bases had no gene match. Germline CDR1 is KGHSH and CDR2 is LQKENI. This CDR3 contains 14 residues. The CDR3 DNA follows: TGTGCCAGCTCACCAACACAGGGGGCTGAGGGCTACACCTTC. Protein sequence: CASSPTQGAEGYTF. Based on the CDR3 plus reference TRBV18 and TRBJ1-2, the full variable domain is NAGVMQNPRHLVRRRGQEARLRCSPMKGHSHVYWYRQLPEEGLKFMVYLQKENIIDESGMPKERFSAEFPKEGPSILRIQQVVRGDSAAYFCASSPTQGAEGYTFGSGTRLTVV.

This chain joins TRBV6-6 and TRBJ2-5; TRBD2 agrees at 7 bases. The CDR3 extends over 11 amino acids. CDR1 and CDR2 from the germline V gene are MNHNY and SVGAGI (reference sequence). The trim removed 8 bases at V and 4 bases at J, leaving 1 base unmatched. CDR3 nucleotide sequence: TGTGCCAGCGGGGGGGTAGAGACCCAGTACTTC. This encodes CASGGVETQYF.